The 22 T cell receptor beta chains below come from one sample, sequenced in a study of radiation and T cells in renal cell carcinoma. Documented time point: blood 2 weeks post-SBRT. Treatment here: 15 Gy SBRT to primary tumor, nephrectomy 4 weeks later. The repertoire was sequenced with immunoSEQ multiplex PCR; TCRdb's copy has only in-frame clones and lacks some. This table holds 120,000 or so clones, roughly four fifths found once. Sequenced material: blood, taken from a patient whose treatment included radiotherapy and nephrectomy. Receptors originate from a man in his fifties or sixties with renal cell carcinoma.

The rearrangement uses TRBV13 and TRBJ2-7; D tentatively fits TRBD1 or TRBD2 (5 bases each). Germline lookup yields CDR1 PRHDT and CDR2 FYEKMQ (reference sequence). With 5 bases removed from V and 1 base from J, the gap between germline ends came to 33 bases. The CDR3 length is 21 residues. The CDR3 DNA is TGTGCCAGCAGCCCCCTGGGGGTTATTGACCAAGTCGGGATGGGGTCCTACGAGCAGTACTTC. Amino acids: CASSPLGVIDQVGMGSYEQYF.

The CDR3 DNA reads TGCGCCAGCAGCTTGGTGCCGATCGACTCCTCTGGAAACACCATATATTTT. Its protein is CASSLVPIDSSGNTIYF. The V gene is TRBV5-1, the J gene TRBJ1-3; D gene uncertain. V dropped 0 bases and J dropped 0 bases, with 13 bases sitting between them. The CDR3 contains 17 residues. Per the germline V gene, CDR1 is SGHRS and CDR2 is YFSETQ.

The chain employs TRBV4-1 and TRBJ1-5; tentatively, D is TRBD1 (6 bases). Per the germline V gene, CDR1 is MGHRA and CDR2 is YSYEKL. The V gene lost 1 base and the J gene lost 3 bases, with 10 bases spanning the gap. The CDR3 is 15 residues long. In nucleotides, the CDR3 is TGCGCCAGCAGCCAAGTTGAGGGGGTCAATCAGCCCCAGCATTTT. It encodes CASSQVEGVNQPQHF.

This chain uses TRBV10-2 with TRBJ1-3; no definite D call. V lost 6 bases to trimming and J lost 2 bases, with 5 bases between them. The CDR3 covers 12 residues. The germline V gene encodes CDR1 WSHSY and CDR2 SAAADI. The CDR3 coding sequence is TGCGCCAGCAGCCATACTGGAAACACCATATATTTT. It specifies CASSHTGNTIYF.

The chain uses TRBV7-6 and TRBJ2-3, with 9 bases lining up with TRBD2. The CDR3 spans 16 residues. Germline-derived CDR1 and CDR2 are SGHVS and FNYEAQ. V shed 3 bases and J 2 bases; nucleotides not matched to a gene: 6. CDR3 DNA: TGTGCCAGCAGCTTCAGACTAGCGGCCCCCACAGATACGCAGTATTTT. It yields the protein CASSFRLAAPTDTQYF. The entire variable domain, with the rest obtained from reference TRBV7-6 and TRBJ2-3, is as follows: GAGVSQSPRYKVTKRGQDVALRCDPISGHVSLYWYRQALGQGPEFLTYFNYEAQQDKSGLPNDRFSAERPEGSISTLTIQRTEQRDSAMYRCASSFRLAAPTDTQYFGPGTRLTVL.

The rearrangement joins TRBV7-8 to TRBJ2-1; TRBD2 agrees at 13 bases. This CDR3 is built from 18 residues. Unmatched junction bases numbered 2, after V lost 0 bases and J lost 0 bases. The V gene's germline CDR1 is SGHVS and CDR2 FQNEAQ. DNA for the CDR3: TGTGCCAGCAGCTTAGCGGGACTAGCGGGGCTCTCCTACAATGAGCAGTTCTTC. As protein: CASSLAGLAGLSYNEQFF.

The DNA for the CDR3 is TGTGCCACCAGACTGGGCGGGGAGACCTACGAGCAGTACTTC. Encoded protein: CATRLGGETYEQYF. V gene TRBV10-3 combines with J gene TRBJ2-7; TRBD2 might be the D (6 bases). The CDR3 is 14 residues long. Germline assignment: CDR1 ENHRY and CDR2 SYGVKD. Trimming cost V 10 bases and J 2 bases, with 18 bases left between them.

The chain is built from TRBV29-1 and TRBJ2-7; D gene ambiguous. The CDR3 is 13 residues long. V lost 6 bases and J lost 1, with 13 bases in between. CDR1 and CDR2 from the germline V gene are SQVTM and ANQGSEA. The CDR3 bases are TGCAGCGTCTCTGCTGGGTTTTCCTACGAGCAGTACTTC. This encodes CSVSAGFSYEQYF.

The V gene is TRBV5-4, the J gene TRBJ2-7, with 7 bases that match TRBD1. Looked up from germline, CDR1 is SGHNT and CDR2 is YYREEE (reference sequence). The CDR3 consists of 13 residues. V lost 3 bases and J lost 4; bases outside the gene matches: 4. This chain's CDR3 is CASSSDREYEQYF. Written as DNA, the CDR3 is TGTGCCAGCAGCTCCGACAGGGAATACGAGCAGTACTTC.

The sample holds one count of this clone. The V call is TRBV6-6, the J call TRBJ2-1; either TRBD1 or TRBD2 may supply D (6 bases each). This CDR3 contains 15 residues. V was trimmed by 0 bases and J by 6 bases, leaving 12 bases between them. CDR1 and CDR2 (germline): MNHNY, SVGAGI (reference sequence). In DNA form, the CDR3 reads TGTGCCAGCAGTTACTCAGGAGGGGGGAGCAATGAGCAGTTCTTC. This translates into CASSYSGGGSNEQFF.

The sample holds a few counts of this clone. This chain's CDR3 is CASSLDIGEQYF. The CDR3 region has the DNA TGTGCCAGCAGCTTGGATATAGGGGAGCAGTACTTC. This sequence joins TRBV5-5 and TRBJ2-7; the D is unclear. V lost 0 bases and J 7 bases, leaving 8 bases between the germline ends. CDR1 is SGHKS, CDR2 YYEKEE, per germline (reference sequence). The CDR3 has 12 amino acids.

The chain joins TRBV30 to TRBJ2-7, with TRBD1 identical over 8 bases. CDR3 length: 13 amino acids. Trimming at V came to 7 bases and at J to 2 bases, leaving 7 bases not matched to a gene. Germline loops: CDR1 GTSNPN, CDR2 SVGIG (reference sequence). CDR3 coding DNA: TGTGCCTCTCGCCGGGACAGGCCCTACGAGCAGTACTTC. It yields the protein CASRRDRPYEQYF.

This clone was picked up a small number of times. This chain connects TRBV4-1 to TRBJ2-1; D is possibly TRBD1 (5 bases). This CDR3 is built from 16 residues. Germline V gene data show CDR1 as MGHRA and CDR2 as YSYEKL. Trimming pared 1 base from V and 4 bases from J, leaving 14 bases between. The CDR3 sequence is CASSQVGVVRYNEQFF. The DNA for the CDR3 is TGCGCCAGCAGCCAAGTAGGGGTGGTCAGATACAATGAGCAGTTCTTC.

The J gene is TRBJ2-2, the V gene TRBV10-3, with 7 bases fitting TRBD2. CDR1 is ENHRY and CDR2 is SYGVKD in the germline V gene. The CDR3 contains 16 residues. V shed 3 bases and J 6 bases; nucleotides not matched to a gene: 10. CDR3 sequence reads: CAISDTGGSSAGELFF. As DNA, the CDR3 is TGTGCCATCAGTGATACTGGCGGGAGTTCAGCCGGGGAGCTGTTTTTT.

The chain links TRBV10-1 to TRBJ2-1; 7 bases map to TRBD2. J gave up 7 bases and V 3 bases, and 12 bases lay outside the gene matches. Germline lookup yields CDR1 WNHNN and CDR2 SYGVQD (reference sequence). The CDR3 consists of 16 residues. CDR3 in DNA: TGCGCCAGCAGTGAAGGGTCGGGCGGGAGTATTAATGAGCAGTTCTTC. Translated, it gives CASSEGSGGSINEQFF.

To note about this clone: The same CDR3 is also encoded by other DNA sequences in this sample. This sequence joins TRBV2 and TRBJ1-4; D call uncertain. The CDR3 length is 13 residues. Trimming shortened V by 6 bases and J by 0 bases, and 5 bases separated the two germline ends. Germline V gives CDR1 SNHLY, CDR2 FYNNEI. CDR3 protein: CASRRATNEKLFF. In DNA form, the CDR3 reads TGTGCCAGCAGGAGAGCAACTAATGAAAAACTGTTTTTT.

This clone appeared once. The gene calls are TRBV10-2 and TRBJ2-1, with D possibly matching TRBD2 (6 bases). Germline loops: CDR1 WSHSY, CDR2 SAAADI. There are 14 residues in the CDR3. V was trimmed by 7 bases and J by 3 bases, leaving 13 bases between them. The CDR3 protein is CASKRWEDYNEQFF. DNA for the CDR3: TGCGCCAGCAAAAGGTGGGAGGACTACAATGAGCAGTTCTTC.

For this clone: One end of the junction fails to match germline, which may point to a read error. The genes are TRBV27 and TRBJ1-5; D uncertain. The CDR3 extends over 9 amino acids. From germline, CDR1 is MNHEY and CDR2 SMNVEV (reference sequence). The CDR3 region has the DNA TGTGCCAGCAGTTTATGCACGGCATTT. Encoded protein: CASSLCTAF.

The chain combines TRBV27 with TRBJ1-3, with unresolved D. The germline gives CDR1 MNHEY, CDR2 SMNVEV (reference sequence). This CDR3 region has 14 residues. V lost 6 bases, J lost 0 bases, and 9 bases lay in between. The chain's CDR3 is CASSTRASGNTIYF. CDR3 coding DNA: TGTGCCAGCAGCACAAGAGCCTCTGGAAACACCATATATTTT.

In this sample, this clone turned up once. The chain is built from TRBV7-3 and TRBJ1-2; 9 nucleotides line up with TRBD1. Germline V gene data show CDR1 as SGHTA and CDR2 as FQGTGA. The length of the CDR3 is 13 residues. J gave up 8 bases and V 5 bases, and 6 bases lay outside the gene matches. In DNA form, the CDR3 reads TGTGCCAGCAGCCCAAGACAGGGGGGAGGCTACACCTTC. It translates to CASSPRQGGGYTF. The variable domain in full, with the rest retrieved from reference TRBV7-3 and TRBJ1-2, is GAGVSQTPSNKVTEKGKYVELRCDPISGHTALYWYRQSLGQGPEFLIYFQGTGAADDSGLPNDRFFAVRPEGSVSTLKIQRTERGDSAVYLCASSPRQGGGYTFGSGTRLTVV.

The chain has TRBV28 and TRBJ1-5; D is uncertain. Trimming cost V 7 bases and J 10 bases, with 11 bases left between them. The V gene's germline CDR1 is MDHEN and CDR2 SYDVKM. This CDR3 region has 11 residues. CDR3 coding DNA: TGTGCCAGCAAGGGAATCAATCCCCAGCATTTT. It yields the protein CASKGINPQHF. Combining the CDR3 with reference TRBV28 and TRBJ1-5 gives the whole variable domain DVKVTQSSRYLVKRTGEKVFLECVQDMDHENMFWYRQDPGLGLRLIYFSYDVKMKEKGDIPEGYSVSREKKERFSLILESASTNQTSMYLCASKGINPQHFGDGTRLSIL.

For this clone: This could be a read error, since a much larger clone is one nucleotide away. The chain has TRBV27 and TRBJ2-7; no reliable D call. Trimming took off 5 bases at V and 2 bases at J, with 10 bases between the two ends. This CDR3 region has 13 residues. Germline V gene lookup returns CDR1 MNHEY and CDR2 SMNVEV (reference sequence). DNA for the CDR3: TGTGCCAGCAGTCTAGGACGGACCTACGAGCAGTACTTC. Translating it yields CASSLGRTYEQYF.